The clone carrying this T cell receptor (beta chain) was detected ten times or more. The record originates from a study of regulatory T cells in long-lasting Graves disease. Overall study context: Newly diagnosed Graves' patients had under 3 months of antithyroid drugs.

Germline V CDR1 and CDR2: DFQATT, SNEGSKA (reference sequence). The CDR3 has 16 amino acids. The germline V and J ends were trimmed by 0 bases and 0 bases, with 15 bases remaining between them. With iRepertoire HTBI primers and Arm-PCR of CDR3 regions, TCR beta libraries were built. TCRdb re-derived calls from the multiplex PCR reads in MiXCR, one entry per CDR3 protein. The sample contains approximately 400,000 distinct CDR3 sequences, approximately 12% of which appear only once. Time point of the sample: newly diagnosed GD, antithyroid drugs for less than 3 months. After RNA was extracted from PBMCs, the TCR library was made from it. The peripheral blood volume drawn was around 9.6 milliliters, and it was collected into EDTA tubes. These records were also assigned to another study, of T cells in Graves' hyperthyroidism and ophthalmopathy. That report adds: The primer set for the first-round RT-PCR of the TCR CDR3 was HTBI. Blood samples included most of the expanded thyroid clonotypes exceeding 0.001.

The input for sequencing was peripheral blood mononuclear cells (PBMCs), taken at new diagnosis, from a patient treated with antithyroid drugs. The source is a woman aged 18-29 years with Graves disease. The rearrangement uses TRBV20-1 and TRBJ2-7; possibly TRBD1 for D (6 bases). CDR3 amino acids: CSARDLSGTPSYEQYF. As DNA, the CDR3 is TGCAGTGCTAGAGATCTGTCAGGGACACCCTCCTACGAGCAGTACTTC.